This TCR beta chain was sequenced in a study of identifying expanded T cells in peripheral blood. Clones were sequenced by immunoSEQ multiplex PCR, and TCRdb holds only the in-frame ones, with some missing. The table has under 100,000 clones, 85% to 90% seen once. This clone was picked up one time. V lost 2 bases and J lost 5, with 10 bases in between. Germline loops: CDR1 MNHEY, CDR2 SMNVEV (reference sequence). The CDR3 is made up of 14 amino acids. The chain combines TRBV27 with TRBJ2-1; D is ambiguous. This TCR was sampled from a person aged 18 to 69 in good health. Sequencing was carried out using blood. In nucleotides, the CDR3 is TGTGCCAGCAGTTTAAATAGGGCTGACAATGAGCAGTTCTTC. This translates into CASSLNRADNEQFF.